The rows below give T cell receptor beta chains drawn from one sample of a study of blood T cell repertoires in COVID-19. Sequencing used immunoSEQ multiplex PCR; TCRdb keeps in-frame clones, though not all of them. The sample lists approximately 210,000 clones; approximately 84% were seen once. Sequencing was carried out using PBMCs or T cells enriched from blood (not recorded which). The receptors were gathered from a middle-aged man who had recovered from COVID-19. Each CDR3 is given with its conserved first and last residue.

TRBV2	TRBJ2-5	12	CASRDTTKTQYF
TRBV20-1	TRBJ2-7	11	CSAAGSHEQYF
TRBV2	TRBJ2-5	15	CASRALAGGPETQYF
TRBV4-1	TRBJ1-2	16	CASSQEEGGRGYGYTF
TRBV4-1	TRBJ2-2	19	CASSLQRLAGGLVGGELFF
TRBV3-1/TRBV3-2	TRBJ1-1	14	CASSPVGGNTEAFF
TRBV9	TRBJ2-7	15	CASSVDPSGAYEQYF
TRBV4-1	TRBJ2-7	13	CASSQPFSYEQYF
TRBV19	TRBJ1-6	13	CASSIGTASPLHF
TRBV5-1	TRBJ2-5	12	CASTFNQETQYF
TRBV5-1	TRBJ2-5	17	CASSSLGRDRGRETQYF
TRBV30	TRBJ2-6	18	CAWRLGTGGGLGANVLTF
TRBV4-3	TRBJ2-7	16	CASSLSRHGASNEQYF
TRBV28	TRBJ2-7	16	CASSLLGGDKVYEQYF
TRBV29-1	TRBJ2-1	14	CSSRRDRGYNEQFF
TRBV25-1	TRBJ2-7	13	CASNHRGSYEQYF
TRBV7-2	TRBJ1-4	16	CASSLKGGAANEKLFF
TRBV7-9	TRBJ2-7	14	CASSFFRGAYEQYF
TRBV6-4	TRBJ2-2	14	CASSDGLATGELFF
TRBV6-1	TRBJ2-7	17	CASSVGLADPNPNEQYF
TRBV9	TRBJ1-6	15	CASSSGTGANSPLHF
TRBV5-1	TRBJ1-1	14	CASGAGQGTTEAFF
TRBV20-1	TRBJ1-2	11	CSVSVNYGYTF
TRBV4-3	TRBJ1-1	14	CASRLDGLDTEAFF
TRBV18	TRBJ2-6	19	CASSSFRDSILSGANVLTF
TRBV5-4	TRBJ1-1	14	CASSSGSMNTEAFF
TRBV5-4	TRBJ2-4	15	CASSLGTSGRNIQYF
TRBV28	TRBJ1-5	19	CASRTNTGRALYSNQPQHF
TRBV10-3	TRBJ2-5	14	CAITPFYIQETQYF
TRBV9	TRBJ2-3	14	CASSVTSGSDTQYF
TRBV5-1	TRBJ1-3	15	CASSLNSQSGNTIYF
TRBV18	TRBJ2-3	12	CASSPTGDTQYF
TRBV5-1	TRBJ2-1	15	CASSLAVGGSGEQFF
TRBV18	TRBJ1-2	13	CASSPTERYGYTF
TRBV6-5	TRBJ1-1	15	CASSLWVGESTEAFF
TRBV29-1	TRBJ2-1	16	CSVHLSGRLSYNEQFF
TRBV7-6	TRBJ2-3	15	CASSIRTGSTDTQYF
TRBV7-6	TRBJ1-6	11	CASSFQGALHF
TRBV14	TRBJ2-5	15	CASSQDRRYQETQYF
TRBV9	TRBJ2-1	15	CASTPQVSYYNEQFF
TRBV4-3	TRBJ1-1	15	CASSPASAENTEAFF
TRBV5-1	TRBJ2-5	13	CASGGGPGETQYF
TRBV25-1	TRBJ1-5	17	CASSGSSPGRGNQPQHF
TRBV28	TRBJ1-2	15	CASSLGGGYYGGYTF
TRBV2	TRBJ1-2	14	CASSVPGQVYGYTF
TRBV7-9	TRBJ1-2	16	CASSFFRDRINYGYTF
TRBV4-1	TRBJ1-1	16	CASSPTGVLGGTEAFF
TRBV18	TRBJ1-3	14	CASSPPTAGNTIYF
TRBV4-3	TRBJ1-1	13	CASTFDPGQGIFF
TRBV6-2/TRBV6-3	TRBJ2-7	15	CASSSVVAPSYEQYF
TRBV7-9	TRBJ2-1	16	CASSLSLAGSYNEQFF
TRBV5-1	TRBJ2-3	14	CASGLARSTDTQYF
TRBV7-3	TRBJ2-7	13	CASSLSGEDEQYF
TRBV5-4	TRBJ1-1	14	CASSLGSEDTEAFF
TRBV5-4	TRBJ2-7	14	CASGTSGGYREQYF